In this sample, the clone carrying this TCR beta chain turned up many times. This sample is drawn from a study of blood T cell repertoires in COVID-19. As for the study in general: T cells, B-cell-depleted T cells, or PBMCs provided the cDNA or gDNA that served as material.

The CDR3 spans 16 residues. With 1 base clipped from V and 1 base from J, the junction kept 6 bases outside the gene matches. Looked up from germline, CDR1 is SGHRS and CDR2 is YFSETQ. In the original workflow: By means of reference gene primer amplification, nucleated cell counts were estimated. TCRdb's table, derived via immunoSEQ multiplex PCR, lists solely in-frame clones and lacks some. The V and J calls and clone size are taken from that table; D and trimming were inferred from the DNA. The repertoire holds over 150,000 clones, with roughly 90% as singletons. This rearrangement joins TRBV5-1 to TRBJ1-1; 8 positions agree with TRBD1. The sequenced material came from peripheral blood. The TCR sequence derives from a man aged 50 to 60 with acute or convalescent COVID-19. The CDR3 loop is CASSLNWGQANTEAFF. For the CDR3, the DNA is TGCGCCAGCAGCTTGAATTGGGGACAGGCGAACACTGAAGCTTTCTTT.